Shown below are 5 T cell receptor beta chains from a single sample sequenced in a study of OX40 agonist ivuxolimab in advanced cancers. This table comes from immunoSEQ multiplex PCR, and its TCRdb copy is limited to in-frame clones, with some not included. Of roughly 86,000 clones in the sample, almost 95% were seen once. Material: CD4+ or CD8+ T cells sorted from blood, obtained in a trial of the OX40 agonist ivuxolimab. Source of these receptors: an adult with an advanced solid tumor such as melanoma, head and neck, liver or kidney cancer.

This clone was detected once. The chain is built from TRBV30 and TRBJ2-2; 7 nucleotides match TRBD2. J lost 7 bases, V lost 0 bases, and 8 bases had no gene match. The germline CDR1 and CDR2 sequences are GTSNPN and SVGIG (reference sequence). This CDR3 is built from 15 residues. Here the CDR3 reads CAWSVRSGLDGELFF. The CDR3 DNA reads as TGTGCCTGGAGTGTACGATCAGGACTAGACGGGGAGCTGTTTTTT.

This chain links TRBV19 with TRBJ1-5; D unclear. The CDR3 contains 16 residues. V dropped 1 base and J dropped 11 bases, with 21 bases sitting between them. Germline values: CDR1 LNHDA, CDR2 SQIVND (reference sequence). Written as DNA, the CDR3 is TGTGCCAGTAGTATAGGTAGCCCGCCGGGGTTGGGAGCCCAGCATTTT. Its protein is CASSIGSPPGLGAQHF.

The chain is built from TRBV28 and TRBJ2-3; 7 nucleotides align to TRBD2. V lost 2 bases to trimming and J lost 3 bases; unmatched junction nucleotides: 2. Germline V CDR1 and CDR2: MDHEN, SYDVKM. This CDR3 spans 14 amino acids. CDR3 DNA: TGTGCCAGCAGTTTAGCGGGAGAAACAGATACGCAGTATTTT. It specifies CASSLAGETDTQYF.

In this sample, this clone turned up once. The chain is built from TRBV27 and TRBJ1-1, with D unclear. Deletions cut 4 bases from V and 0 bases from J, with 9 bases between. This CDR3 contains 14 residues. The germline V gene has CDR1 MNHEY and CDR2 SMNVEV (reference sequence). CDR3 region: CASSSPMMNTEAFF. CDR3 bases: TGTGCCAGCAGTTCTCCGATGATGAACACTGAAGCTTTCTTT.

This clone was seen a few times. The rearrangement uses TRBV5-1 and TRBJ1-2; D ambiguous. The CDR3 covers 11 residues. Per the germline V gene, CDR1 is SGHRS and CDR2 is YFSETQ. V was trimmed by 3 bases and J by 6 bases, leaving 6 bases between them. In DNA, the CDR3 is TGCGCCAGCAGCTCGCTCGATGGCTACACCTTC. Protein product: CASSSLDGYTF.